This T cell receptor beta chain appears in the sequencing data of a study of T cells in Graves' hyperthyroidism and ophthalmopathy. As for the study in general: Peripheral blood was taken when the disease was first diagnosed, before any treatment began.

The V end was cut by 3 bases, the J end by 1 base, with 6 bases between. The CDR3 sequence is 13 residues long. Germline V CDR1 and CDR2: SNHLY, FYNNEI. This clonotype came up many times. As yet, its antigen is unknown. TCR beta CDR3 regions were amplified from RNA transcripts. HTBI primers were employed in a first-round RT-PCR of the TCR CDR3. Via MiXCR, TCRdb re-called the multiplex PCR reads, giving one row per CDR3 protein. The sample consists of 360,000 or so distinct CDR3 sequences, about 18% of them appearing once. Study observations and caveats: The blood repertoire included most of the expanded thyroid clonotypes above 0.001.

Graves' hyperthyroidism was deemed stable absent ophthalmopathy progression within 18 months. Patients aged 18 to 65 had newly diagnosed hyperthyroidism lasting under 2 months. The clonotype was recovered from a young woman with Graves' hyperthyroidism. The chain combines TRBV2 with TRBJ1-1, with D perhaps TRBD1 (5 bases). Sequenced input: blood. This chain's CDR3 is CASSDRANTEAFF. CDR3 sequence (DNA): TGTGCCAGCAGTGACAGGGCGAACACTGAAGCTTTCTTT.